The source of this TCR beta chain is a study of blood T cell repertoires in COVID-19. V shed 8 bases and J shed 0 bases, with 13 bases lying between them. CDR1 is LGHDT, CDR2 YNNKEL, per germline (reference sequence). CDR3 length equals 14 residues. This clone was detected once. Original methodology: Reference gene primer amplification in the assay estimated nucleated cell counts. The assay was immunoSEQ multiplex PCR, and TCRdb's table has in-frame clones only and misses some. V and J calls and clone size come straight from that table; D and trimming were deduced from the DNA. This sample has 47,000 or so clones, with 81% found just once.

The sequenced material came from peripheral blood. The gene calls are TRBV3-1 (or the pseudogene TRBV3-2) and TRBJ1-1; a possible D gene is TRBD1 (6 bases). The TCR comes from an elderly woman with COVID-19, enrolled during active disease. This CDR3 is CASLGGQVNTEAFF. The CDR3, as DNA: TGTGCCAGCCTTGGGGGACAAGTGAACACTGAAGCTTTCTTT.